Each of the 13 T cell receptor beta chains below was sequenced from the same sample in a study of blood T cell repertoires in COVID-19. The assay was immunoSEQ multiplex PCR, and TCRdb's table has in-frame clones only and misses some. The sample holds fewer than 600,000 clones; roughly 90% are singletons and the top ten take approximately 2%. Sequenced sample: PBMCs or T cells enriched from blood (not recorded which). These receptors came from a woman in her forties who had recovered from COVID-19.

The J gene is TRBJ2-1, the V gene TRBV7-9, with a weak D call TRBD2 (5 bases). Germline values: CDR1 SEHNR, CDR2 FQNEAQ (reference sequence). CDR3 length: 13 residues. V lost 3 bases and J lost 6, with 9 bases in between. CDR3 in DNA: TGTGCCAGCAGCTTCCGGGAAATCAATGAGCAGTTCTTC. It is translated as CASSFREINEQFF.

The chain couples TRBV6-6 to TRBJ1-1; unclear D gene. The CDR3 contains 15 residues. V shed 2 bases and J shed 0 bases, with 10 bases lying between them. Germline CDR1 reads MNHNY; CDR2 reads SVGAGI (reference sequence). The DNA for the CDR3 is TGTGCCAGCAGTTACCCCACCACTCTGAACACTGAAGCTTTCTTT. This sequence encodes CASSYPTTLNTEAFF.

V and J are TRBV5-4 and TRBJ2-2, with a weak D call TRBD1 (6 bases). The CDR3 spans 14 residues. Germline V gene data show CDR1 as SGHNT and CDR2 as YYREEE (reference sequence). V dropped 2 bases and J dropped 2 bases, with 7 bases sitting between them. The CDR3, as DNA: TGTGCCAGCAGCTTCGGGACAAACACCGGGGAGCTGTTTTTT. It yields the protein CASSFGTNTGELFF.

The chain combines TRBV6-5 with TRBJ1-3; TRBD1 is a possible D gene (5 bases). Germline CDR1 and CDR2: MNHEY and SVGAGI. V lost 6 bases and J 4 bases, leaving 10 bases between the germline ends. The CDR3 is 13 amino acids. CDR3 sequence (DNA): TGTGCCAGCAGGGAGGGGCCAGGAAACACCATATATTTT. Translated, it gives CASREGPGNTIYF.

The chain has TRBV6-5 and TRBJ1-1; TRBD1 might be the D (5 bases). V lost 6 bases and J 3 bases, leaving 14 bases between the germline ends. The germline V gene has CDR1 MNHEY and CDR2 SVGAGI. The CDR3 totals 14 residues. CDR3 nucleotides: TGTGCCAGCAGGATAGGGGCAGGAGACACTGAAGCTTTCTTT. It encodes CASRIGAGDTEAFF.

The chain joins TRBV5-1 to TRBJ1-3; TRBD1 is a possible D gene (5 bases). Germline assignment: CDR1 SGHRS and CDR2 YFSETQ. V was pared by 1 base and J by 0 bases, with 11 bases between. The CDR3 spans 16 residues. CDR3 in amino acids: CASSLNPGRSGNTIYF. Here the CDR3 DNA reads TGCGCCAGCAGCTTGAACCCAGGGCGCTCTGGAAACACCATATATTTT.

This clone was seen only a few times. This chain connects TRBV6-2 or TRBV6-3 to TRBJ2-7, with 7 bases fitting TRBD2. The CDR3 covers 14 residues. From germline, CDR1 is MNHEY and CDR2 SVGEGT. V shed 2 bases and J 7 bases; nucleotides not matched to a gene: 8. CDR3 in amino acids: CASSYTGRSAEQYF. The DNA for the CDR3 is TGTGCCAGCAGTTACACCGGGAGGTCCGCAGAGCAGTACTTC.

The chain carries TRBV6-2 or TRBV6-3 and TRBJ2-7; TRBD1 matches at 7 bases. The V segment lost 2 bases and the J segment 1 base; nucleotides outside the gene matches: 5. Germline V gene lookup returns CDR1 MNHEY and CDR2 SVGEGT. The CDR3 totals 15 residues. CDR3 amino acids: CASSYPDRASYEQYF. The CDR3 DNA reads TGTGCCAGCAGTTACCCCGACAGGGCTTCCTACGAGCAGTACTTC.

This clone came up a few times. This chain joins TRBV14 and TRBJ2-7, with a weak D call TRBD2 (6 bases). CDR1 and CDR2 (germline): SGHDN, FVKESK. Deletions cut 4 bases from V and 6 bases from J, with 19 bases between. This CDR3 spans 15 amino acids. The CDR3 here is CASSLGDFPLLEQYF. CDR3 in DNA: TGTGCCAGCAGCCTAGGGGACTTCCCCCTTCTCGAGCAGTACTTC.

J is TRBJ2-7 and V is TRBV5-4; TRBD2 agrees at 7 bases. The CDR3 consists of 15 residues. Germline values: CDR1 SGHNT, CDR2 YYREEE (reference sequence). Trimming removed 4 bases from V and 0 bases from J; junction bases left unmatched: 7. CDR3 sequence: CASSASGRGSYEQYF. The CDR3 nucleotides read TGTGCCAGCAGCGCTAGCGGTAGGGGCTCCTACGAGCAGTACTTC.

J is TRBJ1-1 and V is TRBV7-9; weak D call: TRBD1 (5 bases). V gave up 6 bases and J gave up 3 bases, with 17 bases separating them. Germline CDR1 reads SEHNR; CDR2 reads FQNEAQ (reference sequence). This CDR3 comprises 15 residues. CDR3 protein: CASSLVGGEDTEAFF. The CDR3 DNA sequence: TGTGCCAGCAGTCTAGTGGGGGGAGAGGACACTGAAGCTTTCTTT.

The DNA of the CDR3 is TGTGCCACCAGCCGACAGGGGGCATGGGAGACCCAGTACTTC. Its translation: CATSRQGAWETQYF. The J gene is TRBJ2-5, the V gene TRBV15, with 10 nucleotides matching TRBD1. Germline CDR1 is LNHNV and CDR2 is YYDKDF (reference sequence). The length of the CDR3 is 14 residues. With 5 bases clipped from V and 5 bases from J, the junction kept 5 bases outside the gene matches. The full variable domain, with the rest looked up from reference TRBV15 and TRBJ2-5, is DAMVIQNPRYQVTQFGKPVTLSCSQTLNHNVMYWYQQKSSQAPKLLFHYYDKDFNNEADTPDNFQSRRPNTSFCFLDIRSPGLGDTAMYLCATSRQGAWETQYFGPGTRLLVL.

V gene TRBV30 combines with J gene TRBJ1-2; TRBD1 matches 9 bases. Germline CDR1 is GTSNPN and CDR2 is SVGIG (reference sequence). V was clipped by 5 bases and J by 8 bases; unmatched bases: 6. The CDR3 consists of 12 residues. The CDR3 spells CAWGQGLFGYTF. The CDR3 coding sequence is TGTGCCTGGGGACAGGGGTTGTTCGGCTACACCTTC.